The present entry profiles one T cell receptor (beta chain) with its context. The sample is drawn from a study of identical twins. MiXCR, applied by TCRdb to the 5' RACE reads, yields one record per CDR3 protein. The sample records some 730,000 distinct CDR3 sequences, 15% to 20% being singletons. V lost 8 bases to trimming and J lost 8 bases, with 18 bases between them. CDR3 length: 13 amino acids. Germline V gives CDR1 LNHDA, CDR2 SQIVND (reference sequence). These sequences were also reported in another study, on T cells expressing NK-cell markers.

This receptor was identified in a woman between 18 and 29 years old in good health. Input material: PBMCs. The chain combines TRBV19 with TRBJ1-2; D remains unclear. This CDR3 is CASHRRTSGGYTF. The DNA of the CDR3 is TGTGCCAGTCACCGACGGACGTCGGGGGGCTACACCTTC.